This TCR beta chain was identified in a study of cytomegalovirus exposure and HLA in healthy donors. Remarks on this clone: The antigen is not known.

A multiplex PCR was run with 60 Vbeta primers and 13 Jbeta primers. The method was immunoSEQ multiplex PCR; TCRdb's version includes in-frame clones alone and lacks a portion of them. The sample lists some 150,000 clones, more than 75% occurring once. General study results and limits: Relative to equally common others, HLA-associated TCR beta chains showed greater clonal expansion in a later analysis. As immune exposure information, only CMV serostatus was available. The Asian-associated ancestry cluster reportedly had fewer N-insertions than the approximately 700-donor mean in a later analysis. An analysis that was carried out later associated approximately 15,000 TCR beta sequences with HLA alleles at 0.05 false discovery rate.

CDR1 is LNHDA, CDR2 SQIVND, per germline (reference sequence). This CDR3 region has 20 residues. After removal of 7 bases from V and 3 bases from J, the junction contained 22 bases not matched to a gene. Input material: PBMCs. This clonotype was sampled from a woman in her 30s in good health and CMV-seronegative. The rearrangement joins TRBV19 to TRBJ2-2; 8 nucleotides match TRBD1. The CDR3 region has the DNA TGTGCCAGTAACCCGTCCAGGGGGCGCCGGAAGGCCTCCTACACCGGGGAGCTGTTTTTT. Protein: CASNPSRGRRKASYTGELFF.